The sequence of this T cell receptor beta chain was determined in a study of blood T cell repertoires in COVID-19. In the authors' workflow: Estimation of nucleated cell counts was performed using reference gene primer amplification. This table comes from immunoSEQ multiplex PCR, and its TCRdb copy is limited to in-frame clones, with some not included. The D gene and trimming were derived from the DNA, and the V and J assignments and clone size from that table. This repertoire shows 200,000 to 250,000 clones, about three quarters found once; its top ten account for less than 7%. With V trimmed by 3 bases and J by 5 bases, 6 bases remained unmatched. Looked up from germline, CDR1 is LGHDT and CDR2 is YNNKEL (reference sequence). The CDR3 has 15 residues.

The receptor's source is a woman in her seventies with acute or convalescent COVID-19. This chain links TRBV3-1 (or the pseudogene TRBV3-2) with TRBJ1-3, with 8 positions matching TRBD1. The sample comprised peripheral blood. The CDR3: CASSHGQGLRNTIYF. The CDR3 DNA follows: TGTGCCAGCAGCCACGGACAGGGATTAAGAAACACCATATATTTT.